This T cell receptor beta chain appears in the sequencing data of a study of T cell changes during pregnancy in multiple sclerosis. The CDR3 has 13 residues. With V trimmed by 7 bases and J by 7 bases, 7 bases remained unmatched. The germline CDR1 and CDR2 sequences are MNHEY and SVGAGI. Some clones are missing from TCRdb's copy, which holds only in-frame ones; the method was immunoSEQ multiplex PCR. The sample has around 35,000 clones; 85% to 90% are singletons. The V call is TRBV6-5, the J call TRBJ1-3; 7 bases agree with TRBD1. The sample here was CD8+ T cells from peripheral blood mononuclear cells, taken after pregnancy. This TCR was sampled from a female donor with multiple sclerosis, enrolled in a pregnancy study. CDR3 nucleotide sequence: TGTGCCAGCATCGGACAGGCCTGGAACACCATATATTTT. This translates into CASIGQAWNTIYF.